This T cell receptor beta chain emerged from a study of T cells in Graves' hyperthyroidism and ophthalmopathy. Trimming at V came to 5 bases and at J to 6 bases, leaving 18 bases not matched to a gene. The CDR3 extends over 17 amino acids. The study, taken as a whole, reports: Ophthalmopathy could be told apart from stable hyperthyroidism with a 13 V-J model.

Source material for PBMCs was about 11 ml fresh peripheral blood. This clonotype was counted at least ten times. As yet, its antigen is unknown. TCR beta CDR3 regions were amplified from RNA transcripts. TCR CDR3 underwent first-round RT-PCR with the HTBI primer set. TCRdb analysed the multiplex PCR reads with MiXCR anew, one entry per CDR3 protein. The table records over 250,000 distinct CDR3 sequences, less than 30% of them present only once. This clonotype originated in a man aged 35 to 55 with Graves' hyperthyroidism that later progressed to Graves' ophthalmopathy. The sequenced sample was blood. The V gene is TRBV12-3 or TRBV12-4, the J gene TRBJ1-2; 7 nucleotides align to TRBD1. CDR3 in DNA: TGTGCCAGCAGTGAAGGGGGGACAGAACTTCTAGCCAATGGCTACACCTTC. Its protein is CASSEGGTELLANGYTF.